This T cell receptor beta chain stems from a study of blood T cell repertoires in COVID-19. About the study: Acute and convalescent COVID-19 samples came from the United States, Italy and Spain. The analysed material was cDNA or gDNA that came from T cells, B-cell-depleted T cells, or PBMCs.

V was clipped by 3 bases and J by 5 bases; unmatched bases: 12. This CDR3 has 16 residues. Germline V lookup: CDR1 SGHRS, CDR2 YFSETQ. Authors' data handling: The authors estimated nucleated cell counts from reference gene primer amplification. Profiling relied on immunoSEQ multiplex PCR, and the TCRdb table lists in-frame clones only, not all of them. The DNA was the basis for D and trimming; V, J and clone size are from that table. The sample records 300,000 to 350,000 clones, 87% being singletons. V and J are TRBV5-1 and TRBJ2-5, with 8 bases matching TRBD2. The sequencing input was peripheral blood. This sequence originates from a man younger than 35 with active or convalescent COVID-19. CDR3 amino acids: CASSWGNSGIQETQYF. The DNA for the CDR3 is TGCGCCAGCAGCTGGGGCAATAGCGGGATCCAGGAGACCCAGTACTTC.